A single sample gave rise to the 20 T cell receptor beta chains below, sequenced in a study of tumor-infiltrating lymphocytes in primary liver carcinoma. Unsorted bulk tissue of about 19-31 mg yielded co-extracted RNA and DNA. TCR beta cDNA was prepared out of roughly 0.45 ug total RNA by means of a constant-region primer. Researchers made the TCR beta libraries by running three nested multiplex PCR rounds with slightly modified ARM-PCR. Running 10 cycles apiece, the first two PCR rounds relied on TRBV1-TRBV30 forward primers together with a C-beta reverse primer. TCRdb processed the multiplex PCR reads anew with MiXCR; each CDR3 protein has one entry. The sample consists of tens of thousands of distinct CDR3 sequences, around 64% of them appearing once. Sequencing input: liver tumor tissue from sampling region 4. Specified subset: tumor region T4, right-lateral pole. These TCRs come from a man aged 35-49 years with primary liver carcinoma and hepatitis B virus infection.

As for this clonotype: Sequence at one end of the junction differs from germline and may be a read error. The chain is built from TRBV11-2 and TRBJ2-4; TRBD1 is a possible D gene (5 bases). Germline values: CDR1 SGHAT, CDR2 FQNNGV. The CDR3 loop spans 18 amino acids. The CDR3 bases are TGTGCCAGCAGCCCAACTGGGGCTCCCAGGGTGGCCAAAAACATTCCGTACTTC. It encodes CASSPTGAPRVAKNIPYF.

Note on this clonotype: The final CDR3 position lacks the conserved phenylalanine or tryptophan, pointing to a likely read error. The chain has TRBV11-2 and TRBJ2-2; D may be TRBD2 (6 bases). The ends were cut back, 5 bases at V and 2 bases at J, with 18 bases in the middle. This CDR3 contains 17 residues. Germline V gene data show CDR1 as SGHAT and CDR2 as FQNNGV. The chain's CDR3 is CASSIAIGGANTGELFL. Here the CDR3 DNA reads TGTGCCAGCAGCATAGCAATAGGAGGGGCAAACACCGGGGAGCTGTTTTTG.

This clonotype was recorded once. Germline and junction disagree at one end, which may indicate a read error. The J gene is TRBJ2-1, the V gene TRBV6-5; unclear D gene. This CDR3 is 13 amino acids long. CDR1 is MNHEY and CDR2 is SVGAGI in the germline V gene. CDR3 loop: CASSSGSYNEEFF. CDR3 sequence (DNA): TGTGCCAGTAGTTCCGGCTCTTACAATGAGGAGTTCTTC.

The J gene is TRBJ2-3, the V gene TRBV4-3; no clear D. CDR1 and CDR2 (germline): LGHNA, YSLEER. This CDR3 contains 14 residues. Trimming stripped 2 bases from V and 8 bases from J, with 14 bases between. The DNA of the CDR3 is TGCGCCAGCAGCCAACGGGCTTTCACATGTACGCAGTATTTT. Protein: CASSQRAFTCTQYF.

The CDR3 is CASSLLFGLAGETYEQYF. In DNA form, the CDR3 reads TGTGCCAGCAGTCTACTCTTCGGACTAGCGGGAGAAACCTACGAGCAGTACTTC. This chain joins TRBV28 and TRBJ2-7, with 13 nucleotides matching TRBD2. Germline values: CDR1 MDHEN, CDR2 SYDVKM. This CDR3 region has 18 residues. Trimming took 5 bases from V and 2 from J; bases not matched to a gene: 12.

In regard to this clonotype: Its ends do not fully match the called genes, so a read error is possible. The genes are TRBV12-3 or TRBV12-4 and TRBJ1-5, with 8 bases aligning to TRBD1. The CDR3 totals 14 residues. The CDR3 DNA sequence: TGTGCCAGCAGTAGGACAGGGAGCAATCAGCCCCGGTATTTT. Translated, it gives CASSRTGSNQPRYF.

Details on this clonotype: The junction departs from the called germline gene at one end, perhaps through a read error. V gene TRBV11-2 combines with J gene TRBJ2-7, with 7 positions matching TRBD1. This CDR3 region has 15 residues. Germline V gene data show CDR1 as SGHAT and CDR2 as FQNNGV. CDR3 residues: CASRSHSSGTAYEQF. CDR3 DNA: TGTGCCAGCAGGTCCCATTCTTCCGGGACAGCCTACGAGCAGTTC.

This clonotype was counted between two and nine times. V usage is TRBV7-2 and J usage is TRBJ1-1; D remains unclear. The CDR3 has 14 residues. V lost 2 bases and J lost 10, with 17 bases in between. The germline gives CDR1 SGHTA, CDR2 FQGNSA. The CDR3 nucleotides are TGTGCCAGCAGCTTAAATTCCCAAAACAGAGGAGCTTTCTTT. This translates into CASSLNSQNRGAFF.

In the case of this clonotype: The junction shows a germline mismatch at one end, possibly a read error. The chain links TRBV6-5 to TRBJ2-3; D unclear. Germline V gene data show CDR1 as MNHEY and CDR2 as SVGAGI. The CDR3 is 14 residues long. The CDR3 region has the DNA TGTGCCAGAAGTTTGAGCTGGGGTACAGATACGCAGTATTTT. Protein: CARSLSWGTDTQYF.

The CDR3 nucleotides are TGCAGCGTTGAGTCCTGGATCACTGAAGCTTTCTTT. Translating it yields CSVESWITEAFF. The chain carries TRBV29-1 and TRBJ1-1; unclear D gene. The CDR3 contains 12 residues. Germline values: CDR1 SQVTM, CDR2 ANQGSEA. V was cut by 3 bases and J by 4 bases, with 9 bases left in between.

The CDR3 loop is CARSPLAGSSYEQYF. The CDR3 region has the DNA TGTGCCAGAAGCCCCCTGGCAGGGAGCTCCTACGAGCAGTACTTC. The J gene is TRBJ2-7, the V gene TRBV13, with D perhaps given as TRBD1 or TRBD2 (5 bases each). The CDR3 has 15 amino acids. The V end was cut by 9 bases, the J end by 0 bases, with 18 bases between. Germline loops: CDR1 PRHDT, CDR2 FYEKMQ (reference sequence).

This rearrangement joins TRBV6-6 to TRBJ2-1; D remains ambiguous. Germline V gene lookup returns CDR1 MNHNY and CDR2 SVGAGI (reference sequence). V was shortened by 7 bases and J by 12 bases, with 22 bases between the two germline ends. The CDR3 has 14 amino acids. CDR3 sequence reads: CASNSRATPLGQFF. CDR3 DNA sequence: TGTGCCAGCAATTCCCGGGCTACCCCCCTCGGGCAGTTCTTC.

A remark on this clonotype: The missing conserved phenylalanine or tryptophan at the end of this CDR3 makes a read error likely. The chain links TRBV11-3 to TRBJ2-7; tentatively, D is TRBD1 (5 bases). Per the germline V gene, CDR1 is SGHNT and CDR2 is YENEEA. This CDR3 region has 15 residues. The CDR3 DNA reads TGTGCCAGCGGCTTAGGGTTCCGACAGTTCTACGAGCAGTACTCC. Its translation: CASGLGFRQFYEQYS.

As for this clonotype: Given the absence of the conserved phenylalanine or tryptophan at the CDR3 end, a read error is likely. V gene TRBV29-1 combines with J gene TRBJ2-3; D gene unclear. Trimming removed 2 bases from V and 0 bases from J, with 0 bases in between. There are 11 residues in the CDR3. Germline CDR1 SQVTM, CDR2 ANQGSEA. The CDR3: CSVESTDTQYS. The CDR3 nucleotides are TGCAGCGTTGAAAGCACAGATACGCAGTATTCT.

The chain carries TRBV9 and TRBJ1-4; D unresolved. Trimming took off 2 bases at V and 3 bases at J, with 8 bases between the two ends. The length of the CDR3 is 14 residues. Germline loops: CDR1 SGDLS, CDR2 YYNGEE. In nucleotides, the CDR3 is TGTGCCAGCAGCGTGGACTTGGCTAATGAAAAACTGTTTTTT. Protein sequence: CASSVDLANEKLFF. The full variable domain, rest sourced from reference TRBV9 and TRBJ1-4, is DSGVTQTPKHLITATGQRVTLRCSPRSGDLSVYWYQQSLDQGLQFLIQYYNGEERAKGNILERFSAQQFPDLHSELNLSSLELGDSALYFCASSVDLANEKLFFGSGTQLSVL.

About this clonotype: One end of the junction does not line up with germline, which may come from a read error. This sequence joins TRBV11-2 and TRBJ1-4, with unresolved D. CDR1 is SGHAT, CDR2 FQNNGV, per germline. The CDR3 has 15 amino acids. CDR3 bases: TGTGCCAGCTGCTTAGACGGGTTCGCTAATGAAAAACCGTTTTTC. Amino acid sequence: CASCLDGFANEKPFF.

This chain connects TRBV14 to TRBJ1-4; D gene ambiguous. CDR3 length equals 17 residues. The ends were cut back, 0 bases at V and 5 bases at J, with 16 bases in the middle. CDR1 and CDR2 from the germline V gene are SGHDN and FVKESK. CDR3 residues: CASSQDFRGSSNEKLFF. CDR3 DNA sequence: TGTGCCAGCAGCCAAGATTTCCGGGGTAGTTCAAATGAAAAACTGTTTTTT.

Notes on this clonotype: An end of the junction does not agree with germline; a read error may underlie this. CDR3 amino acids: CVSSSALVGAKTGGLFF. In DNA form, the CDR3 reads TGTGTCAGCAGCTCAGCATTAGTAGGGGCGAAGACCGGGGGGCTGTTTTTT. This rearrangement joins TRBV11-2 to TRBJ2-2, with D maybe TRBD2 (6 bases). From germline, CDR1 is SGHAT and CDR2 FQNNGV. This CDR3 spans 17 amino acids. Combining the CDR3 with reference TRBV11-2 and TRBJ2-2 gives the whole variable domain EAGVAQSPRYKIIEKRQSVAFWCNPISGHATLYWYQQILGQGPKLLIQFQNNGVVDDSQLPKDRFSAERLKGVDSTLKIQPAKLEDSAVYLCVSSSALVGAKTGGLFFGEGSRLTVL.

Comments on this clonotype: Because it lacks the conserved phenylalanine or tryptophan at the end, this CDR3 is likely a read error. The chain has TRBV6-2 or TRBV6-3 and TRBJ2-5; 7 bases align to TRBD2. CDR3 length equals 16 residues. CDR1 is MNHEY, CDR2 SVGEGT, per germline. V trimming: 4 bases; J trimming: 4 bases; junction bases outside the gene matches: 12. CDR3 DNA sequence: TGTGCCAGCAGTTCAACTAACGGGAGGTTGGGAGAGACCCAGTACTCC. This gives the protein CASSSTNGRLGETQYS.

With regard to this clonotype: A read error may account for a junction end that differs from germline. The V gene is TRBV6-5, the J gene TRBJ2-2; D tentatively reads TRBD1 or TRBD2 (5 bases each). Germline V gene sequence: CDR1 MNHEY, CDR2 SVGAGI. This CDR3 is built from 14 residues. The CDR3 region is CASKDIRNTGELPF. In DNA form, the CDR3 reads TGTGCCAGCAAGGACATAAGGAACACCGGGGAACTGCCTTTT.